Listed here are 17 T cell receptor beta chains from one sample, sequenced in a study of T-cell reconstitution after alpha-beta-depleted transplantation in children. As it was prepared, the TCRbeta library received unique molecular identifiers. TCRdb used MiXCR to reprocess the PCR reads, holding one entry per CDR3 protein. The profile shows about 460,000 distinct CDR3 sequences, around 13% of them singletons. The sample here was PBMCs from the stem cell graft donor, taken from the stem cell graft. The receptors stem from a human donor who donated a stem cell graft to a child with combined immunodeficiency.

This clonotype was observed once. V is TRBV7-6 and J is TRBJ2-1; a possible D gene is TRBD2 (5 bases). The V gene's germline CDR1 is SGHVS and CDR2 FNYEAQ. V was pared by 0 bases and J by 5 bases, with 14 bases between. The CDR3 is 16 residues long. In DNA, the CDR3 is TGTGCCAGCAGCTTAGCAGGGAGCCTCCCCAACAATGAGCAGTTCTTC. Protein: CASSLAGSLPNNEQFF.

This CDR3 reads CASSLLGGGRADTQYF. The CDR3 nucleotides read TGTGCCAGCAGCCTTCTGGGAGGGGGCCGTGCAGATACGCAGTATTTT. J is TRBJ2-3 and V is TRBV5-6; D is tentatively TRBD1 or TRBD2 (7 bases each). Germline loops: CDR1 SGHDT, CDR2 YYEEEE. V was cut by 4 bases and J by 4 bases, with 19 bases left in between. This CDR3 is built from 16 residues.

The rearrangement links TRBV4-1 to TRBJ2-3; perhaps TRBD1 as D (6 bases). V dropped 0 bases and J dropped 4 bases, with 11 bases sitting between them. The length of the CDR3 is 15 residues. CDR1 MGHRA and CDR2 YSYEKL come from the germline V gene. The CDR3 reads CASSQEGAFADTQYF. For the CDR3, the DNA is TGCGCCAGCAGCCAAGAGGGGGCCTTTGCAGATACGCAGTATTTT.

The gene calls are TRBV7-9 and TRBJ2-2; maybe TRBD1 (5 bases). V dropped 3 bases and J dropped 3 bases, with 14 bases sitting between them. CDR3 size: 16 residues. The germline CDR1 and CDR2 sequences are SEHNR and FQNEAQ (reference sequence). The CDR3 DNA sequence: TGTGCCAGCAGCTTGGGTAATGGGGCCTACACCGGGGAGCTGTTTTTT. It is translated as CASSLGNGAYTGELFF.

This clonotype was seen a handful of times. The CDR3 protein is CASSPRTATPTDTQYF. The CDR3 DNA reads TGTGCCAGCAGCCCGCGGACAGCTACCCCCACAGATACGCAGTATTTT. This rearrangement joins TRBV7-2 to TRBJ2-3, with D tentatively TRBD1 (6 bases). Germline V gives CDR1 SGHTA, CDR2 FQGNSA. The V end lost 5 bases, the J end lost 2 bases, and 17 bases lay between the germline ends. CDR3 length equals 16 residues.

Concerning this clonotype itself: Just one base apart from a much larger clone, this may be a read error. V is TRBV29-1 and J is TRBJ1-1, with 7 bases lining up with TRBD1. Trimming cost V 7 bases and J 1 base; bases outside gene matches: 6. This CDR3 is 13 amino acids long. Germline lookup yields CDR1 SQVTM and CDR2 ANQGSEA. CDR3 nucleotide sequence: TGCAGCGCTAGACAGGGCCAGAACACTGAAGCTTTCTTT. It translates to CSARQGQNTEAFF.

The V call is TRBV28, the J call TRBJ2-1; TRBD2 matches 10 bases. From germline, CDR1 is MDHEN and CDR2 SYDVKM. CDR3 size: 16 residues. The ends lost 2 bases at V and 8 bases at J; junction bases unmatched: 9. Written as DNA, the CDR3 is TGTGCCAGCAGTTTACCCCGGGGAGCGGGGGGGTATGAGCAGTTCTTC. Its translation is CASSLPRGAGGYEQFF.

The rearrangement uses TRBV6-1 and TRBJ1-2, with unresolved D. The CDR3 has 15 residues. Trimming pared 6 bases from V and 0 bases from J, leaving 14 bases between. Germline V gene data show CDR1 as MNHNS and CDR2 as SASEGT. As DNA, the CDR3 is TGTGCCAGCAGCGATACGGCGGGTTCTAACTATGGCTACACCTTC. As protein: CASSDTAGSNYGYTF.

This clonotype was seen a few times. The rearrangement links TRBV12-3 or TRBV12-4 to TRBJ2-2; either TRBD1 or TRBD2 may fit D (6 bases each). The CDR3 runs to 16 residues. Trimming took 5 bases from V and 6 from J, leaving 19 bases between them. The CDR3 is CASSATGDTRSGELFF. The CDR3 DNA reads TGTGCCAGCAGTGCAACGGGGGACACAAGGTCCGGGGAGCTGTTTTTT.

The gene calls are TRBV5-1 and TRBJ2-3, with 7 bases lining up with TRBD1. The length of the CDR3 is 15 residues. Germline trimming cut 0 bases from V and 2 bases from J; bases unmatched to any gene: 3. The germline gives CDR1 SGHRS, CDR2 YFSETQ. In DNA form, the CDR3 reads TGCGCCAGCAGCTTGGGTCAGGGGGACACAGATACGCAGTATTTT. Translation: CASSLGQGDTDTQYF.

The gene calls are TRBV6-2 or TRBV6-3 and TRBJ1-2, with 12 nucleotides matching TRBD1. The germline CDR1 and CDR2 sequences are MNHEY and SVGEGT. The ends lost 2 bases at V and 6 bases at J; junction bases unmatched: 4. The CDR3 totals 15 residues. This chain's CDR3 is CASSYPGQGAHGYTF. CDR3 nucleotides: TGTGCCAGCAGTTACCCGGGACAGGGGGCCCATGGCTACACCTTC.

This clonotype has ten or more counts. The chain couples TRBV18 to TRBJ2-7; D is possibly TRBD1 (6 bases). CDR3 length: 12 amino acids. Germline-derived CDR1 and CDR2 are KGHSH and LQKENI. V gave up 3 bases and J gave up 5 bases, with 8 bases separating them. CDR3 nucleotide sequence: TGTGCCAGCTCACCGGACAGTAACGAGCAGTACTTC. Translating gives CASSPDSNEQYF.

This clonotype was detected many times. The J gene is TRBJ2-3, the V gene TRBV20-1; TRBD1 might be the D (6 bases). V gave up 3 bases and J gave up 5 bases, with 12 bases separating them. The germline V gene has CDR1 DFQATT and CDR2 SNEGSKA (reference sequence). CDR3 length: 13 amino acids. DNA of the CDR3: TGCAGTGCTAGGGATGGGGGCAGAGATACGCAGTATTTT. Translating it yields CSARDGGRDTQYF.

The chain is built from TRBV3-1 and TRBJ2-7; weak D call: TRBD2 (6 bases). The CDR3 spans 16 residues. CDR1 and CDR2 (germline): LGHDT, YNNKEL (reference sequence). V was shortened by 4 bases and J by 4 bases, with 20 bases between the two germline ends. CDR3 DNA: TGTGCCAGCAGCCCCGTGGGGGTCGGGGGACCTTACGAGCAGTACTTC. This sequence encodes CASSPVGVGGPYEQYF.

This clonotype was observed a few times. This rearrangement joins TRBV7-9 to TRBJ2-3; D is unclear. This CDR3 is 14 amino acids long. V lost 4 bases and J 1 base, leaving 9 bases between the germline ends. Germline V gene sequence: CDR1 SEHNR, CDR2 FQNEAQ (reference sequence). In DNA form, the CDR3 reads TGTGCCAGCAGCTCTGATGGGGGCACAGATACGCAGTATTTT. It codes for CASSSDGGTDTQYF.

This clonotype was detected a few times. The chain links TRBV7-9 to TRBJ2-1, with D tentatively TRBD1 or TRBD2 (5 bases each). The V end was cut by 1 base, the J end by 7 bases, with 14 bases between. Germline CDR1 is SEHNR and CDR2 is FQNEAQ (reference sequence). CDR3 length: 15 residues. The CDR3 loop is CASSLGGAWGNEQFF. CDR3 in DNA: TGTGCCAGCAGCTTAGGAGGGGCGTGGGGGAATGAGCAGTTCTTC.

This chain joins TRBV20-1 and TRBJ2-7; D call uncertain. The CDR3 consists of 12 residues. In germline, CDR1 is DFQATT, CDR2 SNEGSKA (reference sequence). Trimming shortened V by 0 bases and J by 4 bases, and 7 bases separated the two germline ends. CDR3 nucleotide sequence: TGCAGTGCTAGAGAGTTTCAATACGAGCAGTACTTC. It specifies CSAREFQYEQYF.